This TCR beta chain was recovered during a study of human T cells and chemical hapten exposure. Time point reported: patch test 1, 2 weeks after DPC sensitization. The treatment here: therapeutic diphenylcyclopropenone sensitization with weekly scalp DPC. The V end lost 6 bases, the J end lost 1 base, and 10 bases lay between the germline ends. CDR3 length: 14 residues. The germline gives CDR1 MDHEN, CDR2 SYDVKM. A few counts support this clonotype. TCRdb redid the calling of the RACE reads with MiXCR, one entry per CDR3 protein. The sample carries some 94,000 distinct CDR3 sequences, 9.5% to 15% recorded once.

This chain uses TRBV28 with TRBJ2-4; no clear D. The source was whole blood, collected in connection with sensitization to the hapten diphenylcyclopropenone (DPC). This clonotype was sampled from a woman in her 40s with alopecia areata. Some clones in this sample may be carry-over from other donors' samples. Here the CDR3 DNA reads TGTGCCAGCAGCCCAGCCTCGGCCAAAAACATTCAGTACTTC. Residues: CASSPASAKNIQYF.